This T cell receptor (beta chain) was observed in a study of shared clonotypes between healthy human individuals. Study results and limitations: Owing to a small donor count, the genetic and exposure-history diversity represented was limited. Clonotype sharing among donors was thought likely to change with sequencing depth.

Looked up from germline, CDR1 is MNHEY and CDR2 is SVGAGI. Trimming left V 5 bases short and J 4 bases short, with 11 bases between. This CDR3 has 13 amino acids. On sorted subsets, replicate PCRs used about 180 ng DNA, or approximately 33,000 T cell genomes. Produced via immunoSEQ multiplex PCR; TCRdb's table is partial and in-frame only. The repertoire holds more than 2 million clones, with around 95% as singletons. This clone was seen just once. Antigen: not known. The chain is built from TRBV6-5 and TRBJ1-2; tentatively, D is TRBD1 (5 bases). Sequenced input: naive CD4+ T cells sorted from blood. Indicated subset: CD45RA+ positively selected. The source is a man aged 18 to 30 in good health. The CDR3: CASSLRGLYGYTF. CDR3 bases: TGTGCCAGCAGTCTAAGGGGACTCTATGGCTACACCTTC.